The 21 T cell receptor beta chains listed next were all sequenced from one sample in a study of siplizumab effects on memory and regulatory T cells. The data were produced by immunoSEQ multiplex PCR, yet TCRdb's version contains in-frame clones alone and is incomplete. The profile shows roughly 100,000 clones, more than 85% of them singletons. Sequencing was carried out using CD4+ T cells sorted from blood. The receptors stem from a human donor in good health.

The chain couples TRBV18 to TRBJ1-1, with D unclear. This CDR3 is built from 15 residues. Deletions cut 4 bases from V and 0 bases from J, with 12 bases between. The germline gives CDR1 KGHSH, CDR2 LQKENI. CDR3 in DNA: TGTGCCAGCTCACGGTTTGGAGACATGAACACTGAAGCTTTCTTT. It translates to CASSRFGDMNTEAFF. Full variable domain (rest looked up from reference TRBV18 and TRBJ1-1): NAGVMQNPRHLVRRRGQEARLRCSPMKGHSHVYWYRQLPEEGLKFMVYLQKENIIDESGMPKERFSAEFPKEGPSILRIQQVVRGDSAAYFCASSRFGDMNTEAFFGQGTRLTVV.

This clone showed up just a few times. This chain links TRBV11-2 with TRBJ2-7; D might be TRBD1 (6 bases). This CDR3 contains 12 residues. Germline V gene lookup returns CDR1 SGHAT and CDR2 FQNNGV. Trimming removed 2 bases at V and 8 bases at J, with 10 bases between. The CDR3 region has the DNA TGTGCCAGCAGCTTACCGCAGGGGAAGCAGTACTTC. Its protein is CASSLPQGKQYF.

This clone was counted between two and nine times. This sequence joins TRBV19 and TRBJ1-1; unclear D gene. Germline V gene data show CDR1 as LNHDA and CDR2 as SQIVND (reference sequence). The V end was cut by 1 base, the J end by 8 bases, with 11 bases between. The CDR3 is 13 residues long. The DNA of the CDR3 is TGTGCCAGTAGTATAGCCGTTGGGGAGGAAGCTTTCTTT. It specifies CASSIAVGEEAFF.

The chain is built from TRBV4-1 and TRBJ2-1; D is perhaps TRBD1 or TRBD2 (5 bases each). Germline values: CDR1 MGHRA, CDR2 YSYEKL. This CDR3 has 16 residues. V lost 4 bases, J lost 0 bases, and 13 bases lay in between. CDR3 in DNA: TGCGCCAGCAGCCTAACAAAGGGGAGCTCCTACAATGAGCAGTTCTTC. This encodes CASSLTKGSSYNEQFF.

V is TRBV19 and J is TRBJ1-5; 7 bases line up with TRBD1. Per the germline V gene, CDR1 is LNHDA and CDR2 is SQIVND (reference sequence). The J segment lost 4 bases and the V segment lost 1 base, leaving 4 bases of the junction unmatched. The CDR3 sequence is 15 residues long. CDR3 sequence reads: CASSIGGTANQPQHF. The CDR3 DNA follows: TGTGCCAGTAGTATAGGAGGGACAGCTAATCAGCCCCAGCATTTT.

The CDR3 DNA follows: TGTGCCAGCAGTCTTTCCGGACAGTTTAGCACAGATACGCAGTATTTT. Translating it yields CASSLSGQFSTDTQYF. The J gene is TRBJ2-3, the V gene TRBV27; tentative D call: TRBD1 (6 bases). This CDR3 spans 16 amino acids. V lost 5 bases and J lost 0, with 15 bases in between. CDR1 MNHEY and CDR2 SMNVEV come from the germline V gene (reference sequence).

V usage is TRBV18 and J usage is TRBJ1-3; no definite D call. CDR3 length: 16 residues. Germline lookup yields CDR1 KGHSH and CDR2 LQKENI. Deletions cut 3 bases from V and 0 bases from J, with 12 bases between. In DNA form, the CDR3 reads TGTGCCAGCTCACCTGGCTCCTCGGCCTCTGGAAACACCATATATTTT. Translating gives CASSPGSSASGNTIYF. Full variable domain (missing parts from reference TRBV18 and TRBJ1-3): NAGVMQNPRHLVRRRGQEARLRCSPMKGHSHVYWYRQLPEEGLKFMVYLQKENIIDESGMPKERFSAEFPKEGPSILRIQQVVRGDSAAYFCASSPGSSASGNTIYFGEGSWLTVV.

The rearrangement links TRBV5-6 to TRBJ2-7; D might be TRBD1 or TRBD2, each matching 6 bases. From germline, CDR1 is SGHDT and CDR2 YYEEEE. With 2 bases removed from V and 5 bases from J, the gap between germline ends came to 23 bases. The CDR3 is made up of 17 amino acids. The CDR3 reads CASSFFGGGRSNHEQYF. CDR3 nucleotide sequence: TGTGCCAGCAGCTTTTTTGGTGGGGGGCGAAGCAACCACGAGCAGTACTTC.

The rearrangement joins TRBV5-1 to TRBJ2-1; D remains ambiguous. V dropped 3 bases and J dropped 5 bases, with 12 bases sitting between them. This CDR3 is 14 amino acids long. Germline V gene lookup returns CDR1 SGHRS and CDR2 YFSETQ. CDR3 in DNA: TGCGCCAGCAGCTCTAGTCGCGGTAACAATGAGCAGTTCTTC. It yields the protein CASSSSRGNNEQFF.

The rearrangement uses TRBV5-5 and TRBJ1-1; no definite D call. The V gene's germline CDR1 is SGHKS and CDR2 YYEKEE (reference sequence). CDR3 length equals 15 residues. The V gene lost 2 bases and the J gene lost 1 base, with 12 bases spanning the gap. CDR3: CASSFLAVTNTEAFF. As DNA, the CDR3 is TGTGCCAGCAGCTTTCTCGCGGTGACGAACACTGAAGCTTTCTTT.

The chain has TRBV4-2 and TRBJ1-5; TRBD1 aligns across 9 bases. This CDR3 is 15 amino acids long. Germline CDR1 and CDR2: LGHNA and YNFKEQ. J was trimmed by 0 bases and V by 4 bases; bases with no gene match: 1. The CDR3 spells CASSPTGGSNQPQHF. The CDR3 DNA sequence: TGTGCCAGCAGCCCGACAGGGGGTAGCAATCAGCCCCAGCATTTT.

V and J are TRBV11-2 and TRBJ2-5; tentatively, D is TRBD2 (5 bases). This CDR3 is built from 13 residues. Per germline, CDR1 SGHAT and CDR2 FQNNGV. V was trimmed by 5 bases and J by 5 bases, leaving 12 bases between them. The CDR3 here is CASSAGPAETQYF. CDR3 bases: TGTGCCAGCAGCGCGGGCCCCGCGGAGACCCAGTACTTC.

This clone was picked up one time. The rearrangement joins TRBV4-1 to TRBJ1-1; 7 bases line up with TRBD1. The CDR3 loop spans 14 amino acids. CDR1 and CDR2 from the germline V gene are MGHRA and YSYEKL. Losses at the gene ends were 6 bases for V and 6 bases for J; bases not matched to a gene: 10. CDR3: CASRPSDRYSEAFF. CDR3 nucleotides: TGCGCCAGCAGACCGTCGGACAGGTATTCTGAAGCTTTCTTT.

This clone has a handful of counts. This chain links TRBV13 with TRBJ2-7; TRBD2 matches 13 bases. Trimming took 5 bases from V and 7 from J; bases not matched to a gene: 23. CDR3 length: 20 amino acids. The germline CDR1 and CDR2 sequences are PRHDT and FYEKMQ (reference sequence). CDR3 sequence reads: CASSIERTSGSVLGWREQYF. The CDR3 DNA follows: TGTGCCAGCAGCATCGAAAGGACTAGCGGGAGCGTTTTGGGTTGGAGGGAGCAGTACTTC.

V gene TRBV6-5 combines with J gene TRBJ1-4; possibly TRBD1 for D (6 bases). CDR1 is MNHEY, CDR2 SVGAGI, per germline. The CDR3 sequence is 15 residues long. Trimming removed 5 bases at V and 7 bases at J, with 17 bases between. The CDR3 loop is CASSLTGTRGEKLFF. The CDR3 DNA is TGTGCCAGCAGTCTTACCGGGACAAGGGGTGAAAAACTGTTTTTT.

The chain recombines TRBV30 with TRBJ1-3; TRBD1 matches 8 bases. This CDR3 is built from 17 residues. The V gene end was trimmed by 3 bases and the J gene end by 0 bases; junction bases not matched to a gene: 10. Germline V lookup: CDR1 GTSNPN, CDR2 SVGIG (reference sequence). CDR3 sequence reads: CAWSRGPSDLSGNTIYF. CDR3 in DNA: TGTGCCTGGAGCAGGGGGCCGTCCGACCTCTCTGGAAACACCATATATTTT. Filled out from reference TRBV30 and TRBJ1-3, the complete variable domain reads SQTIHQWPATLVQPVGSPLSLECTVEGTSNPNLYWYRQAAGRGLQLLFYSVGIGQISSEVPQNLSASRPQDRQFILSSKKLLLSDSGFYLCAWSRGPSDLSGNTIYFGEGSWLTVV.

This chain joins TRBV25-1 and TRBJ2-1; 9 bases align to TRBD1. There are 15 residues in the CDR3. Trimming removed 5 bases from V and 1 base from J; junction bases left unmatched: 3. The germline V gene has CDR1 MGHDK and CDR2 SYGVNS. The CDR3: CASSKGQGSYNEQFF. The CDR3 nucleotides read TGTGCCAGCAGTAAGGGACAGGGATCCTACAATGAGCAGTTCTTC. The variable domain in full, completed from reference TRBV25-1 and TRBJ2-1, reads EADIYQTPRYLVIGTGKKITLECSQTMGHDKMYWYQQDPGMELHLIHYSYGVNSTEKGDLSSESTVSRIRTEHFPLTLESARPSHTSQYLCASSKGQGSYNEQFFGPGTRLTVL.

This sequence joins TRBV9 and TRBJ1-3; no clear D. In germline, CDR1 is SGDLS, CDR2 YYNGEE. V was shortened by 0 bases and J by 0 bases, with 13 bases between the two germline ends. The CDR3 covers 17 residues. CDR3 region: CASSVAPQAHSGNTIYF. The CDR3 coding sequence is TGTGCCAGCAGCGTAGCCCCTCAGGCCCACTCTGGAAACACCATATATTTT.

The chain combines TRBV25-1 with TRBJ1-4, with D unresolved. The CDR3 totals 15 residues. Germline V gives CDR1 MGHDK, CDR2 SYGVNS. V was clipped by 3 bases and J by 3 bases, with 11 bases between them. The DNA for the CDR3 is TGTGCCAGCAGTGACTTTGGAGGCGCTAATGAAAAACTGTTTTTT. Residues: CASSDFGGANEKLFF.

V and J are TRBV5-1 and TRBJ1-1; weak D call: TRBD1 (5 bases). Trimming removed 4 bases at V and 1 base at J, with 11 bases between. This CDR3 has 14 amino acids. Germline V gene sequence: CDR1 SGHRS, CDR2 YFSETQ. This chain's CDR3 is CASSIPGRNTEAFF. The CDR3 coding sequence is TGCGCCAGCAGCATTCCAGGGAGGAACACTGAAGCTTTCTTT.

The count of this clone is one. The V and J genes are TRBV7-8 and TRBJ2-1, with TRBD1 identical over 7 bases. The V gene end was trimmed by 7 bases and the J gene end by 8 bases; junction bases not matched to a gene: 5. The CDR3 is made up of 12 amino acids. CDR1 SGHVS and CDR2 FQNEAQ come from the germline V gene. CDR3 amino acids: CASTRQGYEQFF. CDR3 in DNA: TGTGCCAGCACCAGACAGGGTTATGAGCAGTTCTTC.